This TCR beta chain was documented in a study of cytomegalovirus exposure and HLA in healthy donors. The PCR contained 60 Vbeta and 13 Jbeta primers. Libraries were prepared by immunoSEQ multiplex PCR; TCRdb keeps only in-frame clonotypes and omits some of them. The sample contains under 95,000 clones, roughly 80% of which appear only once. CDR3 length: 14 amino acids. Trimming took off 2 bases at V and 1 base at J, with 9 bases between the two ends. Germline V gene lookup returns CDR1 SQVTM and CDR2 ANQGSEA. A note on this clone: Other nucleotide sequences in the sample specify the same CDR3.

The sample comprised PBMCs. The TCR originated in a boy aged 5 to 17 in good health and CMV-seronegative. The V gene is TRBV29-1, the J gene TRBJ2-1, with TRBD1 as a possible D gene (6 bases). CDR3 DNA sequence: TGCAGCGTTGAAAAGGGGGTATCCTACAATGAGCAGTTCTTC. It translates to CSVEKGVSYNEQFF.